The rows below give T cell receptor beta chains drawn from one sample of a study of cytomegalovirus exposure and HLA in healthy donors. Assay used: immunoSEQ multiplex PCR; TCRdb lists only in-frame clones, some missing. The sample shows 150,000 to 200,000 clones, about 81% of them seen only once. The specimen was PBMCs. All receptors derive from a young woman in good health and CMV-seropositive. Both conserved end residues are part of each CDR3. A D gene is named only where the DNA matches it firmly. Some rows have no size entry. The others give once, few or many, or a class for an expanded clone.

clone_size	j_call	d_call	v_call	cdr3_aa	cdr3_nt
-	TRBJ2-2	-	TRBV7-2	CASSPPGPATGELFF	TGTGCCAGCAGCCCCCCGGGTCCTGCCACCGGGGAGCTGTTTTTT
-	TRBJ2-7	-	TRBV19	CASSLKGAYEQYF	TGTGCCAGTAGTCTAAAGGGGGCCTACGAGCAGTACTTC
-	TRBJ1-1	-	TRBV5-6	CASSRQDLTTEAFF	TGTGCCAGCAGCCGACAGGACCTCACGACTGAAGCTTTCTTT
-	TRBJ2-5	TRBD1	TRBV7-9	CAGETGGTETQYF	TGTGCCGGCGAGACAGGGGGTACGGAGACCCAGTACTTC
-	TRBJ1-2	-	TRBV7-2	CASSLETVLGGYTF	TGTGCCAGCAGCCTAGAGACAGTCCTCGGTGGCTACACCTTC
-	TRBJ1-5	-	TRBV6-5	CASRETGFGNQPQHF	TGTGCCAGCAGAGAAACAGGGTTTGGCAATCAGCCCCAGCATTTT
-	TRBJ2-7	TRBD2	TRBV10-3	CAIRGTSGALEQYF	TGTGCCATCAGGGGGACTAGCGGGGCTCTCGAGCAGTACTTC
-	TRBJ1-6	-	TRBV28	CASSLLSGGRGSPLHF	TGTGCCAGCAGTCTACTCTCCGGGGGACGAGGCTCACCCCTCCACTTT
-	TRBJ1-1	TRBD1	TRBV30	CAWGQGGAEAFF	TGTGCCTGGGGACAGGGAGGGGCTGAAGCTTTCTTT
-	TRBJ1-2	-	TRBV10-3	CATAVGGSLGYTF	TGTGCCACCGCCGTGGGGGGTTCCCTTGGCTACACCTTC
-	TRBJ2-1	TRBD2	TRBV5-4	CASSLEEVSGGEWHNEQFF	TGTGCCAGCAGCTTGGAGGAGGTTAGCGGGGGGGAGTGGCACAATGAGCAGTTCTTC
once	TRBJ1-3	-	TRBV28	CASSSGDGDSGNTIYF	TGTGCCAGCAGTTCAGGCGATGGTGACTCTGGAAACACCATATATTTT
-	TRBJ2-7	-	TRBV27	CASSPYQGSYEQYF	TGTGCCAGCAGTCCGTACCAGGGGTCCTACGAGCAGTACTTC
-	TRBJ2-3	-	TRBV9	CASTPLGGLYSDTQYF	TGTGCCAGCACCCCCCTGGGGGGGCTCTACTCAGATACGCAGTATTTT
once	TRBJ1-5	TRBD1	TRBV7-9	CASSPRGPGNQPQHF	TGTGCCAGCAGCCCCAGGGGGCCCGGCAATCAGCCCCAGCATTTT
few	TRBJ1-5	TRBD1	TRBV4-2	CASSQETGTGYQPQHF	TGTGCCAGCAGCCAAGAAACCGGGACAGGCTATCAGCCCCAGCATTTT
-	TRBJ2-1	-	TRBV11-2	CASSLGSGRPLNEQFF	TGTGCCAGCAGCTTAGGCTCAGGGCGCCCACTCAATGAGCAGTTCTTC
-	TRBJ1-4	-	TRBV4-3	CASSPRGSNEKLFF	TGCGCCAGCAGCCCCAGGGGATCTAATGAAAAACTGTTTTTT
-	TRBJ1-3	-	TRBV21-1	CACMGTGRSTIYF	TGTGCCTGCATGGGGACAGGGAGGTCCACCATATATTTT
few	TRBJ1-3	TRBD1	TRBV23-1	CASSQINRGPGNTIYF	TGCGCCAGCAGTCAAATTAACAGGGGGCCTGGAAACACCATATATTTT
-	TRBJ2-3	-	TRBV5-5	CASSLGRHTDTQYF	TGTGCCAGCAGCTTGGGTAGACACACAGATACGCAGTATTTT
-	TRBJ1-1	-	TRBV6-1	CASSEALRGGKTEAFF	TGTGCCAGCAGTGAAGCGCTTCGGGGGGGAAAGACTGAAGCTTTCTTT
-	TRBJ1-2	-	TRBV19	CASSIDLRIGGYTF	TGTGCCAGTAGTATAGATTTAAGGATCGGGGGCTACACCTTC
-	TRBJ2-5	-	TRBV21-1	CASSPGQERETQYF	TGTGCCAGCAGCCCTGGGCAGGAGCGGGAGACCCAGTACTTC